This entry lists 30 T cell receptor beta chains sequenced from one sample in a study of T cell repertoires in cytomegalovirus infection. These receptors' antigens are unknown. TCRdb re-derived calls from the reads in MiXCR, one entry per CDR3 protein. The sample records roughly 800,000 distinct CDR3 sequences, 25% to 30% being singletons. The source material was cultured CD8+ T cells from PBMCs, sampled from culture after CMV antigen stimulation. Receptor source: a human donor in good health (CMV status not recorded). Some clones in this sample may be carry-over from other donors' samples.

The table lists this clonotype with a count of one. The V and J genes are TRBV5-4 and TRBJ2-5; D unresolved. This CDR3 comprises 15 residues. CDR1 and CDR2 (germline): SGHNT, YYREEE (reference sequence). The germline V and J ends were trimmed by 3 bases and 3 bases, with 15 bases remaining between them. The CDR3 is CASSSRVQLKETQYF. CDR3 bases: TGTGCCAGCAGCTCAAGGGTCCAGCTAAAAGAGACCCAGTACTTC.

V and J are TRBV20-1 and TRBJ1-2, with D tentatively TRBD1 (5 bases). This CDR3 comprises 14 residues. V dropped 5 bases and J dropped 3 bases, with 16 bases sitting between them. From germline, CDR1 is DFQATT and CDR2 SNEGSKA (reference sequence). The CDR3 here is CSAARPGRDYGYTF. For the CDR3, the DNA is TGCAGTGCTGCTCGACCGGGACGAGACTATGGCTACACCTTC.

V and J are TRBV5-4 and TRBJ1-1; D gene ambiguous. The germline CDR1 and CDR2 sequences are SGHNT and YYREEE (reference sequence). This CDR3 has 14 residues. Deletions cut 4 bases from V and 3 bases from J, with 13 bases between. CDR3 in DNA: TGTGCCAGCAGCCTAGAAGGGCCCTACACTGAAGCTTTCTTT. The encoded protein is CASSLEGPYTEAFF.

The chain recombines TRBV12-3 or TRBV12-4 with TRBJ2-7; TRBD2 agrees at 11 bases. J gave up 1 base and V 6 bases, and 5 bases lay outside the gene matches. The CDR3 totals 15 residues. The CDR3 region is CASSAGTSGSYEQYV. The CDR3 nucleotides read TGTGCCAGCAGCGCCGGGACTAGCGGTTCCTACGAGCAGTACGTC.

This clonotype was found a few times. The chain combines TRBV7-9 with TRBJ2-3; the D gene is possibly TRBD1 (5 bases). V was trimmed by 7 bases and J by 6 bases, leaving 11 bases between them. The CDR3 runs to 12 residues. CDR1 is SEHNR, CDR2 FQNEAQ, per germline (reference sequence). CDR3 bases: TGTGCCAGCACCTCGAACAGGGATACGCAGTATTTT. Its translation: CASTSNRDTQYF.

Remarks on this clonotype: Possible read error: a much larger clone is one base away. DNA of the CDR3: TGTGCCAGCAGGTCTGAAACTAGCGGGGAAACAGATACGCAGTATTTT. As protein: CASRSETSGETDTQYF. V and J are TRBV12-3 or TRBV12-4 and TRBJ2-3, with 10 bases matching TRBD2. With V trimmed by 6 bases and J by 3 bases, 9 bases remained unmatched. There are 16 residues in the CDR3.

This chain joins TRBV5-1 and TRBJ2-3; 9 positions match TRBD2. The CDR3 length is 17 residues. After removal of 2 bases from V and 2 bases from J, the junction contained 9 bases not matched to a gene. The V gene's germline CDR1 is SGHRS and CDR2 YFSETQ. DNA of the CDR3: TGCGCCAGCAGCTTAATAGCTAGCGGGGCCTCCACAGATACGCAGTATTTT. It encodes CASSLIASGASTDTQYF. The full variable domain, with the rest looked up from reference TRBV5-1 and TRBJ2-3, is KAGVTQTPRYLIKTRGQQVTLSCSPISGHRSVSWYQQTPGQGLQFLFEYFSETQRNKGNFPGRFSGRQFSNSRSEMNVSTLELGDSALYLCASSLIASGASTDTQYFGPGTRLTVL.

Only a few counts were recorded for this clonotype. The chain employs TRBV2 and TRBJ2-3; TRBD1 agrees at 7 bases. J lost 8 bases, V lost 5 bases, and 7 bases had no gene match. Germline CDR1 is SNHLY and CDR2 is FYNNEI. The CDR3 spans 13 residues. The DNA of the CDR3 is TGTGCCAGCAGTCGGACAGGTCTCGGTACGCAGTATTTT. It is translated as CASSRTGLGTQYF.

This clonotype was recorded many times. The gene calls are TRBV6-1 and TRBJ2-6; no definite D call. Per the germline V gene, CDR1 is MNHNS and CDR2 is SASEGT. The germline V and J ends were trimmed by 4 bases and 1 base, with 8 bases remaining between them. The CDR3 is 15 residues long. The CDR3 protein is CASSGHQSGANVLTF. The CDR3 DNA reads TGTGCCAGCAGTGGACACCAATCTGGGGCCAACGTCCTGACTTTC.

This clonotype was observed a handful of times. The V gene is TRBV7-6, the J gene TRBJ2-7, with TRBD2 as a possible D gene (5 bases). The CDR3 is made up of 15 amino acids. Germline loops: CDR1 SGHVS, CDR2 FNYEAQ. The V gene lost 0 bases and the J gene lost 6 bases, with 15 bases spanning the gap. The CDR3 reads CASSLANGPGGEQYV. The DNA of the CDR3 is TGTGCCAGCAGCTTAGCGAACGGTCCTGGAGGCGAGCAGTACGTC.

This clonotype has just a few counts. This chain joins TRBV11-1 and TRBJ2-3, with D maybe TRBD2 (5 bases). The length of the CDR3 is 16 residues. Trimming stripped 5 bases from V and 3 bases from J, with 18 bases between. The germline CDR1 and CDR2 sequences are SGHAT and FQDESV (reference sequence). For the CDR3, the DNA is TGTGCCAGCAGCCTGCGCGGAGGCGGAATAACAGATACGCAGTATTTT. Protein: CASSLRGGGITDTQYF.

The rearrangement links TRBV7-9 to TRBJ2-7; TRBD1 matches 9 bases. Trimming at V came to 5 bases and at J to 6 bases, leaving 8 bases not matched to a gene. From germline, CDR1 is SEHNR and CDR2 FQNEAQ (reference sequence). The CDR3 contains 14 residues. CDR3 coding DNA: TGTGCCAGCAGCGCTGGGACAGGGAATAGCGAGCAGTACGTC. Amino acids: CASSAGTGNSEQYV.

The gene calls are TRBV29-1 and TRBJ1-1, with no clear D. This CDR3 region has 11 residues. The V gene lost 5 bases and the J gene lost 9 bases, with 13 bases spanning the gap. The germline CDR1 and CDR2 sequences are SQVTM and ANQGSEA. CDR3 coding DNA: TGCAGCGTTTTTCGGCAGTTCCAAGCTTTCTTT. Translating gives CSVFRQFQAFF.

This clonotype was observed a few times. V is TRBV12-3 or TRBV12-4 and J is TRBJ1-4; D remains unclear. Between the trimmed V and J ends, which lost 9 bases and 3 bases, there was a span of 5 bases. The CDR3 spans 11 residues. CDR3 sequence (DNA): TGTGCCAGTGGGGCTAATGAAAAACTGTTTTTT. This codes for CASGANEKLFF.

This clonotype was detected only a few times. The V and J genes are TRBV6-6 and TRBJ1-4; 7 bases match TRBD1. V lost 6 bases to trimming and J lost 3 bases; unmatched junction nucleotides: 7. Germline-derived CDR1 and CDR2 are MNHNY and SVGAGI (reference sequence). The CDR3 runs 15 residues. The CDR3 DNA is TGTGCCAGCAGCTATCAGGGGGTTTCTAATGAAAAACTGTTTTTT. Translation: CASSYQGVSNEKLFF.

For this clonotype: Germline is not matched at one junction end, which may reflect a read error. CDR3 amino acids: CASSLNPGLHGAGELFF. CDR3 DNA: TGTGCTAGCAGCTTAAATCCCGGTCTGCATGGGGCCGGGGAGCTGTTTTTT. The genes are TRBV7-7 and TRBJ2-2; no definite D call. The CDR3 loop spans 17 amino acids. The germline V gene has CDR1 SSHAT and CDR2 FNYEAQ (reference sequence).

The chain couples TRBV14 to TRBJ2-1, with 13 nucleotides matching TRBD2. The CDR3 consists of 18 residues. V lost 6 bases to trimming and J lost 5 bases; unmatched junction nucleotides: 13. The germline V gene encodes CDR1 SGHDN and CDR2 FVKESK. Here the CDR3 reads CASSPKPGTSGVDNEQFF. The CDR3 DNA follows: TGTGCCAGCAGTCCAAAACCCGGGACTAGCGGGGTTGACAATGAGCAGTTCTTC.

The V call is TRBV6-2 or TRBV6-3, the J call TRBJ1-1, with D possibly matching TRBD1 (5 bases). Germline CDR1 and CDR2: MNHEY and SVGEGT. Trimming cost V 5 bases and J 3 bases, with 13 bases left between them. This CDR3 is built from 14 residues. This chain's CDR3 is CASSPTSQDTEAFF. The DNA for the CDR3 is TGTGCCAGCAGTCCAACCTCACAGGACACTGAAGCTTTCTTT.

The chain carries TRBV4-1 and TRBJ1-5; D not resolved. Per germline, CDR1 MGHRA and CDR2 YSYEKL. V shed 6 bases and J shed 3 bases, with 15 bases lying between them. This CDR3 has 15 amino acids. This chain's CDR3 is CASRARAQNNQPQHF. CDR3 sequence (DNA): TGCGCCAGCAGGGCAAGGGCACAGAACAATCAGCCCCAGCATTTT.

The chain employs TRBV6-1 and TRBJ1-5; D perhaps matches TRBD1 (6 bases). The CDR3 is 14 amino acids. V was trimmed by 1 base and J by 7 bases, leaving 11 bases between them. The germline gives CDR1 MNHNS, CDR2 SASEGT. In DNA, the CDR3 is TGTGCCAGCAGTGAAGGGGGGGGCTTACAGCCCCAGCATTTT. Its protein product is CASSEGGGLQPQHF.

This clonotype was counted only a few times. V gene TRBV7-6 combines with J gene TRBJ1-6; D is uncertain. Germline V gives CDR1 SGHVS, CDR2 FNYEAQ. The CDR3 totals 16 residues. V lost 1 base to trimming and J lost 0 bases, with 7 bases between them. The CDR3 loop reads CASSLGPGSYNSPLHF. The CDR3 DNA is TGTGCCAGCAGCTTAGGGCCCGGCTCCTATAATTCACCCCTCCACTTT.

This clonotype was seen a few times. This chain links TRBV7-9 with TRBJ2-1, with D perhaps TRBD2 (6 bases). CDR1 SEHNR and CDR2 FQNEAQ come from the germline V gene (reference sequence). V shed 0 bases and J shed 1 base, with 10 bases lying between them. The CDR3 covers 16 residues. The CDR3 nucleotides read TGTGCCAGCAGCTTAGCGGGCGGGGAGTCCTACAATGAGCAGTTCTTC. It specifies CASSLAGGESYNEQFF.

This clonotype was detected only a few times. The genes are TRBV10-3 and TRBJ1-1; 10 nucleotides agree with TRBD1. Germline-derived CDR1 and CDR2 are ENHRY and SYGVKD. This CDR3 region has 16 residues. With V trimmed by 6 bases and J by 3 bases, 10 bases remained unmatched. The CDR3 DNA sequence: TGTGCCATCAGCAAAGACAGGGGGCGCAGGGACACTGAAGCTTTCTTT. The encoded protein is CAISKDRGRRDTEAFF.

This clonotype was observed a few times. V usage is TRBV7-9 and J usage is TRBJ2-5; 9 bases line up with TRBD2. Losses at the gene ends were 4 bases for V and 2 bases for J; bases not matched to a gene: 14. Per germline, CDR1 SEHNR and CDR2 FQNEAQ (reference sequence). CDR3 length: 18 amino acids. CDR3 coding DNA: TGTGCCAGCAGCTCTCCCCCTTTTGTTAGCGGGAGTCAAGAGACCCAGTACTTC. It specifies CASSSPPFVSGSQETQYF. Full variable domain (rest looked up from reference TRBV7-9 and TRBJ2-5): DTGVSQNPRHKITKRGQNVTFRCDPISEHNRLYWYRQTLGQGPEFLTYFQNEAQLEKSRLLSDRFSAERPKGSFSTLEIQRTEQGDSAMYLCASSSPPFVSGSQETQYFGPGTRLLVL.

This chain connects TRBV7-6 to TRBJ1-1; the D gene is possibly TRBD1 (6 bases). The CDR3 spans 16 residues. Germline lookup yields CDR1 SGHVS and CDR2 FNYEAQ. Trimming took off 2 bases at V and 3 bases at J, with 16 bases between the two ends. The CDR3 nucleotides read TGTGCCAGCAGCTTAATGCTGTTCGAGGGGGACACTGAAGCTTTCTTT. It specifies CASSLMLFEGDTEAFF.

The CDR3 DNA reads TGTGCCAGCAGCCGCAAGCCGGGGGGCCCGCCGGATACGCAGTATTTT. This encodes CASSRKPGGPPDTQYF. The rearrangement links TRBV7-2 to TRBJ2-3; the D gene is possibly TRBD2 (7 bases). V lost 5 bases, J lost 6 bases, and 21 bases lay in between. The CDR3 is 16 amino acids. The V gene's germline CDR1 is SGHTA and CDR2 FQGNSA.

This clonotype was counted only a few times. The chain links TRBV4-1 to TRBJ2-7; TRBD1 matches at 7 bases. Trimming at V came to 5 bases and at J to 6 bases, leaving 10 bases not matched to a gene. The CDR3 has 14 residues. CDR1 and CDR2 from the germline V gene are MGHRA and YSYEKL. The CDR3: CASSWRTGPVEQYF. The CDR3 DNA is TGCGCCAGCAGCTGGCGGACAGGACCTGTCGAGCAGTACTTC.

This clonotype appeared many times. The chain employs TRBV4-1 and TRBJ1-1, with D hard to call. V lost 4 bases, J lost 0 bases, and 9 bases lay in between. Germline CDR1 and CDR2: MGHRA and YSYEKL. This CDR3 comprises 14 residues. The CDR3 protein is CASSLQTMNTEAFF. As DNA, the CDR3 is TGCGCCAGCAGCCTCCAGACCATGAACACTGAAGCTTTCTTT.

V usage is TRBV6-6 and J usage is TRBJ1-2; 10 bases align to TRBD1. V lost 6 bases, J lost 9 bases, and 7 bases stayed unmatched. Germline V gene data show CDR1 as MNHNY and CDR2 as SVGAGI (reference sequence). CDR3 length: 13 amino acids. CDR3 sequence: CASSAGTGVRYTF. The CDR3, as DNA: TGTGCCAGCAGCGCCGGGACAGGGGTACGCTACACCTTC.

This clonotype was seen a handful of times. The chain has TRBV5-6 and TRBJ2-3, with D possibly being TRBD1 (6 bases). The germline gives CDR1 SGHDT, CDR2 YYEEEE. V gave up 2 bases and J gave up 6 bases, with 16 bases separating them. CDR3 length equals 15 residues. The CDR3 sequence is CASSFGTLLQDTQYF. The CDR3 nucleotides read TGTGCCAGCAGCTTTGGGACACTTCTCCAGGATACGCAGTATTTT.